This T cell receptor beta chain was profiled in a study of cytomegalovirus exposure and HLA in healthy donors. Whole-study findings and limits: It was reported in a later analysis that an Asian-associated ancestry cluster showed fewer N-insertions than the 666-donor mean. The study designated 164 TCR beta chains cytomegalovirus-associated.

To note about this clone: Its antigen is undetermined.

The study ran its PCR with 60 Vbeta and 13 Jbeta primers. Assay: immunoSEQ multiplex PCR; the TCRdb copy retains only in-frame clones and omits some. This sample has approximately 46,000 clones; about 72% occur once, and the top ten carry approximately 6.8%. The receptor's source is a man aged 25-45 years in good health and CMV-seronegative. Sequenced material: PBMCs.

The CDR3 loop reads CASSRGQGETQYF. CDR3 DNA: TGTGCCAGCAGCCGGGGACAGGGAGAGACCCAGTACTTC. This chain links TRBV6-5 with TRBJ2-5; 9 nucleotides agree with TRBD1. The ends lost 6 bases at V and 4 bases at J; junction bases unmatched: 3. The CDR3 is made up of 13 amino acids. CDR1 and CDR2 from the germline V gene are MNHEY and SVGAGI.